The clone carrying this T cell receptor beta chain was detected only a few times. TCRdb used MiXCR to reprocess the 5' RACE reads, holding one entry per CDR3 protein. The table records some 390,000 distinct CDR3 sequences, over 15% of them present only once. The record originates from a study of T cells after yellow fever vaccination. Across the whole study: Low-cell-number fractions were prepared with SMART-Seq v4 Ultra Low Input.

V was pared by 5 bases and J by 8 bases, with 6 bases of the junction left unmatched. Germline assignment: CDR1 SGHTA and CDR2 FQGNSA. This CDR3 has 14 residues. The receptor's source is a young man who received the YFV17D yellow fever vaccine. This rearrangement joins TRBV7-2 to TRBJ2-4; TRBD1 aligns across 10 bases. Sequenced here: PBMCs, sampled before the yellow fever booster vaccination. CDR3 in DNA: TGTGCCAGCAGCGATAGGACAGGGGGAGACATTCAGTACTTC. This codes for CASSDRTGGDIQYF.